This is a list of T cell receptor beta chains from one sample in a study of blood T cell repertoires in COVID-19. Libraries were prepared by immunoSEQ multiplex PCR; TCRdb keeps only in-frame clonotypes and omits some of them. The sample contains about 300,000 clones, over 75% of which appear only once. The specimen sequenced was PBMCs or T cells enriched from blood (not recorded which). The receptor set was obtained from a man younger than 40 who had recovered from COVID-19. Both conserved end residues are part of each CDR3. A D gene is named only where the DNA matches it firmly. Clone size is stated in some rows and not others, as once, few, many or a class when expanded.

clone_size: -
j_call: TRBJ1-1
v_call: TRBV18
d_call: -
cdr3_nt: TGTGCCAGCTCGGCGGACAGTCCTGACACTGAAGCTTTCTTT
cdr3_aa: CASSADSPDTEAFF

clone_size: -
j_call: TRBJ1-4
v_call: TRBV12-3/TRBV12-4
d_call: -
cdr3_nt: TGTGCCAGCGGTCCCCAGGGTAATGAAAAACTGTTTTTT
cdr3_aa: CASGPQGNEKLFF

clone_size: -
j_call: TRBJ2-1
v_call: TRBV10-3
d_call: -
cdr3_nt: TGTGCCATCAGTGAGTCGACGGGGGTCGAGCAGTTCTTC
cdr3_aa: CAISESTGVEQFF

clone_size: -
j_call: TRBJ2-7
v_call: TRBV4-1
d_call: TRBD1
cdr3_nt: TGCGCCAGCAGCCAAGGACAGGGAACCTACGAGCAGTACTTC
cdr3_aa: CASSQGQGTYEQYF

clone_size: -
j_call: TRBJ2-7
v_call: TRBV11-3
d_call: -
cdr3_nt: TGTGCCAGCAGCTCGGGACAATACTACGAGCAGTACTTC
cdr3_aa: CASSSGQYYEQYF

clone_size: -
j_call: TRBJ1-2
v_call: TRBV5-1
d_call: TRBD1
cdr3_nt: TGCGCCAGCAGCTTGGTGGCAGGGGGCGCGAATGGCTACACCTTC
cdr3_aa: CASSLVAGGANGYTF

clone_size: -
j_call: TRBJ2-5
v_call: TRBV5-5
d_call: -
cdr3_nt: TGTGCCAGCAGCTTGGGGGGCCCGCTCCAAGAGACCCAGTACTTC
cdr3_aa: CASSLGGPLQETQYF

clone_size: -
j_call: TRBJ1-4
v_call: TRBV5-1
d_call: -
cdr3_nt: TGCGCCAGCAGCTGGGGGGTCCAGGGAGAAAAACTGTTTTTT
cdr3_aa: CASSWGVQGEKLFF

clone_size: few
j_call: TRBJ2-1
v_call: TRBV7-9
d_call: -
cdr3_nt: TGTGCCAGCGGAGTACAGGGTTACAATGAGCAGTTCTTC
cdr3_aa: CASGVQGYNEQFF

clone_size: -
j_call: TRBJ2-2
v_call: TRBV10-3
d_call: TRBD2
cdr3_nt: TGTGCCATCAGTGAGTCGACCAGGGGTAGCGGGAGAGACACCGGGGAGCTGTTTTTT
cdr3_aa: CAISESTRGSGRDTGELFF

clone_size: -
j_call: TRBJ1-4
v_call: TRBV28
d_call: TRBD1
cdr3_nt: TGTGCCAGCAGCCTACAGGGGGCTTCAACTAATGAAAAACTGTTTTTT
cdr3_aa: CASSLQGASTNEKLFF

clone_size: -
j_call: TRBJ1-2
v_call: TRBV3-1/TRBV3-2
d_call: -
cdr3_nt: TGTGCCAGCAGCCAAGGGCCGGGATTCTATGGCTACACCTTC
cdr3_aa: CASSQGPGFYGYTF

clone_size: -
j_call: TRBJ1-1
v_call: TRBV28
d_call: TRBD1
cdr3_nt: TGTGCCAGCAGTCCTCAAGACCTGGGACAGGGAGGTTTGGCTTTCTTT
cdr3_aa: CASSPQDLGQGGLAFF

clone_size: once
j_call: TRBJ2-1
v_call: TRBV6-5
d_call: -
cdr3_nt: TGTGCCAGCAGTTACTCGAGCGGTAGAACCCGGAATGAGCAGTTCTTC
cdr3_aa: CASSYSSGRTRNEQFF

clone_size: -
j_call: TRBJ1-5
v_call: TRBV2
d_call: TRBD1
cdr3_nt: TGTGCCAGCAGCGCCGGGACAGGGGGATATAGCAATCAGCCCCAGCATTTT
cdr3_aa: CASSAGTGGYSNQPQHF

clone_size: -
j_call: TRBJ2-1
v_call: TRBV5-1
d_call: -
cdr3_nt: TGCGCCAGCAGCTTGGTGGTAGCAGCAGGGGATGAGCAGTTCTTC
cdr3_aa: CASSLVVAAGDEQFF

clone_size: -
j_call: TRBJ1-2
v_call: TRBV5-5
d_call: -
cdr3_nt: TGTGCCAGCAGCTTTGGGGACAATATCGAATATGGCTACACCTTC
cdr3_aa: CASSFGDNIEYGYTF

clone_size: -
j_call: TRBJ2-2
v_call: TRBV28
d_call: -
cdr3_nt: TGTGCCAGCAGCCCTAGGGCGGCCCGGGGCGGGGAGCTGTTTTTT
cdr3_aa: CASSPRAARGGELFF

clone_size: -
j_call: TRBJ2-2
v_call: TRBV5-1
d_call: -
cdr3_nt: TGCGCCAGCAGCTTGGCCTCCCTAAACACCGGGGAGCTGTTTTTT
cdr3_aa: CASSLASLNTGELFF

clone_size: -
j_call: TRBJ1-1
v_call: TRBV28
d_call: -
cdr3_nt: TGTGCCAGCAGATCCGGGACAGAAGCTTTCTTT
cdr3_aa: CASRSGTEAFF

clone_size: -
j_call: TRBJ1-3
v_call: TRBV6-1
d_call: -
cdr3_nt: TGTGCCAGCAGTGAATTACAAACGTACTCTGGAAACACCATATATTTT
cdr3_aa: CASSELQTYSGNTIYF

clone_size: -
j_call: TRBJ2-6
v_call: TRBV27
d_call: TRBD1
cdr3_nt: TGTGCCAGCAGTTGGGACAGGCCTGATATCGGGGCCAACGTCCTGACTTTC
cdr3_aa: CASSWDRPDIGANVLTF

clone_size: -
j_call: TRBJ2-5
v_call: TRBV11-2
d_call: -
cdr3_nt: TGTGCCAGCAGCAAAGAAGCGCCGCGGTACTTC
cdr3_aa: CASSKEAPRYF

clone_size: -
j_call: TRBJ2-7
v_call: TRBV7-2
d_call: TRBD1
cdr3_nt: TGTGCCAGCAGCTCCGGGACAGGGTACTACGAGCAGTACTTC
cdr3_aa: CASSSGTGYYEQYF

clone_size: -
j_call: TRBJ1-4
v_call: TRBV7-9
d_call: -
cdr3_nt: TGTGCCAGCAGCTTAGCTCGCAGGGATAATGAAAAACTGTTTTTT
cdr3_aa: CASSLARRDNEKLFF

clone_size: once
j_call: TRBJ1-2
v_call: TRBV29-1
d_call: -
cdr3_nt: TGCAGCGTTGAATTGGGGCAGGGTGACGGCTACACCTTC
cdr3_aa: CSVELGQGDGYTF

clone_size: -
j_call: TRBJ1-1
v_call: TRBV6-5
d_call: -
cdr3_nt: TGTGCCAGCAGTTATTCTAGACAGACTGAAGCTTTCTTT
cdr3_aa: CASSYSRQTEAFF

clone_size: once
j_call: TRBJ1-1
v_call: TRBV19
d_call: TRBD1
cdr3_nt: TGTGCCAGTAGTCCGGGACAGCGTCTGAACACTGAAGCTTTCTTT
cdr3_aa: CASSPGQRLNTEAFF

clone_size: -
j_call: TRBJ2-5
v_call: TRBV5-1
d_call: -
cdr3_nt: TGCGCCAGCAGCTTGGGCGGGGTAGCAGAGACCCAGTACTTC
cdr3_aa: CASSLGGVAETQYF

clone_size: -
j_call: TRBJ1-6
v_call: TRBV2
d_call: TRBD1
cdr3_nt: TGTGCCAGCGCCGGGCAGGGGGCGTTTAATTCACCCCTCCACTTT
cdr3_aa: CASAGQGAFNSPLHF

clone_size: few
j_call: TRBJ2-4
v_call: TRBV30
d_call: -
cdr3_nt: TGTGCCTGGAGTGTAGGAACAGGGCAAGCCAAAAACATTCAGTACTTC
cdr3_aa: CAWSVGTGQAKNIQYF

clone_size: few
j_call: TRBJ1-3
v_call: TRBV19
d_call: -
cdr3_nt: TGTGCCAGTAGTTCGACAGGCCTTTCCTCTGGAAACACCATATATTTT
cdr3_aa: CASSSTGLSSGNTIYF

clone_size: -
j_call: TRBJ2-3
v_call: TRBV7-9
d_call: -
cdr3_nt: TGTGCCAGCAGCTCTACAGAAGTGGATACGCAGTATTTT
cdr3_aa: CASSSTEVDTQYF

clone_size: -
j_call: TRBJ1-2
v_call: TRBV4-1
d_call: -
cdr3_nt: TGCGCCAGCAGCCAGACTAAAGCGGAGGGCAGACTTTATGGCTACACCTTC
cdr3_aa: CASSQTKAEGRLYGYTF

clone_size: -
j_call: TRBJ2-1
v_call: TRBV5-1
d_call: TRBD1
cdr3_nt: TGCGCCAGCAGCGCCGTACAGGGGGCAGGGGCCAATGAGCAGTTCTTC
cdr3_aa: CASSAVQGAGANEQFF

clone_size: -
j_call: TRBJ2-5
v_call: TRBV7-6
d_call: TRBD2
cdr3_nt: TGTGCCAGCCGGGGAACGGGGGGGCAAGAGACCCAGTACTTC
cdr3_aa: CASRGTGGQETQYF

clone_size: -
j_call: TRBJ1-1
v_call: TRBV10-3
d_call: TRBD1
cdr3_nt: TGTGCCATCAGTGAGGCGGACAGGTCGATGAACACTGAAGCTTTCTTT
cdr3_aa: CAISEADRSMNTEAFF

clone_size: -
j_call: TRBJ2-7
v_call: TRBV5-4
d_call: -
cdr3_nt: TGTGCCAGCAGCCTCTTTCTCACGGGGTACGAGCAGTACTTC
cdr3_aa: CASSLFLTGYEQYF

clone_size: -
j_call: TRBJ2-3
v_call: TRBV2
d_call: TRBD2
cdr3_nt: TGTGCCAGCAGTGAGTCGGCGGGAGGCGCAGATACGCAGTATTTT
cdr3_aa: CASSESAGGADTQYF

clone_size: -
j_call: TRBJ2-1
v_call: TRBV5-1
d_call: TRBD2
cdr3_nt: TGCGCCAGCAGCCCCGGGACTAGCGGGAGCAATGAGCAGTTCTTC
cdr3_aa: CASSPGTSGSNEQFF

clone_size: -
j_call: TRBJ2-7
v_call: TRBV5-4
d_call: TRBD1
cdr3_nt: TGTGCCAGCAGCTTAGAACAGGGGGCTGGCGAGCAGTACTTC
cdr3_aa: CASSLEQGAGEQYF

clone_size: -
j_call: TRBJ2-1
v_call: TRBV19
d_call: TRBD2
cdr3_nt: TGTGCCAGTAGTATGCGCCCGGGACTAGCGGGAGTTGGGTCCTACAATGAGCAGTTCTTC
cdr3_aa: CASSMRPGLAGVGSYNEQFF

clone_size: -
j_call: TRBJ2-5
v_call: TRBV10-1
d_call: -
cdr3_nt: TGCGCCAGCAGTGAGTCGGGAGGGATGGGGGCGGAGACCCAGTACTTC
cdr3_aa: CASSESGGMGAETQYF

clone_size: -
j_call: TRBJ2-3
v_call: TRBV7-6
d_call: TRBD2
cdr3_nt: TGTGCCAGCAGCTCAGCAGGGTCCTGGGGGGGAGATACGCAGTATTTT
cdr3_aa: CASSSAGSWGGDTQYF

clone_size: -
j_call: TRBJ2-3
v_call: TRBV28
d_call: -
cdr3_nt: TGTGCCAGCAGCTACCTGGACAGCTCCGCCGATACGCAGTATTTT
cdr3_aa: CASSYLDSSADTQYF

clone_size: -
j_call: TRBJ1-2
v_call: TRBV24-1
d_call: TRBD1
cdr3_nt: TGTGCCACCAGGGGACAGGGAAGGAACTATGGCTACACCTTC
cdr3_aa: CATRGQGRNYGYTF

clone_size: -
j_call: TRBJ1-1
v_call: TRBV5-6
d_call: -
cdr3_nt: TGTGCCAGCAGCTTGTACGGCATAGGGGCTGAGGACACTGAAGCTTTCTTT
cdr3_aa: CASSLYGIGAEDTEAFF